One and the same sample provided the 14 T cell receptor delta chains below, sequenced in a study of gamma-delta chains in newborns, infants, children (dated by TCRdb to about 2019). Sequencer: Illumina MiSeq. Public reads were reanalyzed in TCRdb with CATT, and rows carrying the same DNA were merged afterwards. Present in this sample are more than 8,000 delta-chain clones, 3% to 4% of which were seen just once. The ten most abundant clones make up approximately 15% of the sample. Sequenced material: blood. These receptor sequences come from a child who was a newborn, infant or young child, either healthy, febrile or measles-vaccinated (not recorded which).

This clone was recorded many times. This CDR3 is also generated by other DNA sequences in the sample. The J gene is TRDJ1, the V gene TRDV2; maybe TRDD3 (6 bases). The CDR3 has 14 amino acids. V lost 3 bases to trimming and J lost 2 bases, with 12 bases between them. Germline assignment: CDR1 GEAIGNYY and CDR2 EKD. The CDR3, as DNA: TGTGCCTGTGACGCGGTGGGGGCAACCGATAAACTCATCTTT. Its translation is CACDAVGATDKLIF.

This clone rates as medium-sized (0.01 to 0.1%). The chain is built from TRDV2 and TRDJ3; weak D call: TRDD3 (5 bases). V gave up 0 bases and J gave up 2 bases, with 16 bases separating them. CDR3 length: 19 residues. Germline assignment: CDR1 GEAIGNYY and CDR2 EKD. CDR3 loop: CACDTLGPHKTWDTRQMFF. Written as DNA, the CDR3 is TGTGCCTGTGACACCTTGGGGCCGCATAAGACCTGGGACACCCGACAGATGTTTTTC.

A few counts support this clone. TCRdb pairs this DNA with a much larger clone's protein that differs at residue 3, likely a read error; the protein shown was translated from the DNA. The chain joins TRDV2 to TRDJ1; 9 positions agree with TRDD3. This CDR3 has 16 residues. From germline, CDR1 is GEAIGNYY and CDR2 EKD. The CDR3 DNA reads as TGTGCCCGTGACATACTGGGGGACGGGGGCACCGATAAACTCATCTTT. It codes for CARDILGDGGTDKLIF.

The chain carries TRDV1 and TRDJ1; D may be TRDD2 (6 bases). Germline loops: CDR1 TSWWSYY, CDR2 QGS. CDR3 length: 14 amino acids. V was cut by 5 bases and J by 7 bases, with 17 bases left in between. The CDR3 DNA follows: TGTGCTCTTGGGCCCCCTTCCGTACAGGGTAAACTCATCTTT. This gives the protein CALGPPSVQGKLIF.

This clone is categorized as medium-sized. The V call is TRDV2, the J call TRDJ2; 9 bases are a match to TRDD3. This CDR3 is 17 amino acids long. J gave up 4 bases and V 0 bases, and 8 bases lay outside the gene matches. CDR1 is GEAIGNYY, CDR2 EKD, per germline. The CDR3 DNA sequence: TGTGCCTGTGACACCGGGCGGGGGATACTAGGGACAGCACAACTCTTCTTT. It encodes CACDTGRGILGTAQLFF.

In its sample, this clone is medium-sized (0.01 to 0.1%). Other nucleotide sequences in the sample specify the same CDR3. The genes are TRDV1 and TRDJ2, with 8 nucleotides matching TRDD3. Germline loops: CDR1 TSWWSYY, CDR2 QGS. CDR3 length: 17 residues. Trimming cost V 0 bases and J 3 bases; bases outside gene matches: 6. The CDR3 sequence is CALGELLGVRVTAQLFF. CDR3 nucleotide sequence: TGTGCTCTTGGGGAACTACTGGGGGTCCGAGTGACAGCACAACTCTTCTTT.

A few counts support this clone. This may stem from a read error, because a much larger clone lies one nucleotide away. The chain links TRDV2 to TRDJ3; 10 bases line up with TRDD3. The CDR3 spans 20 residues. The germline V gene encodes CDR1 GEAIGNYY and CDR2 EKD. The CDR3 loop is CACDTWGIPPPAWDTQQMFF. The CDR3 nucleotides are TGTGCCTGTGACACCTGGGGGATACCCCCGCCGGCCTGGGACACCCAACAGATGTTTTTC.

CDR3 coding DNA: TGTGCCTGTGACTTACTGGGGGTTGACGTCTCCTGGGACACCCGACAGATGTTTTTC. Protein sequence: CACDLLGVDVSWDTRQMFF. The chain carries TRDV2 and TRDJ3; 8 bases match TRDD3. The CDR3 totals 19 residues. Germline lookup yields CDR1 GEAIGNYY and CDR2 EKD. V shed 3 bases and J 0 bases; nucleotides not matched to a gene: 9.

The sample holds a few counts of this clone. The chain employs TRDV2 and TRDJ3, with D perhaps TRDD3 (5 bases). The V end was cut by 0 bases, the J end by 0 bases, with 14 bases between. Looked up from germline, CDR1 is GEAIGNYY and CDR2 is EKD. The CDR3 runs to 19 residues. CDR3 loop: CACDTAGGASSWDTRQMFF. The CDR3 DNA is TGTGCCTGTGACACCGCGGGGGGGGCAAGCTCCTGGGACACCCGACAGATGTTTTTC.

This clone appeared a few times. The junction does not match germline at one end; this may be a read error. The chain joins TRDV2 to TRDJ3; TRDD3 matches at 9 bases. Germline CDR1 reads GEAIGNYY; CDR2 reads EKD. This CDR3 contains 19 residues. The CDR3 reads CACDTVGDKSSWGTRQMFF. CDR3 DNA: TGTGCCTGTGACACCGTGGGGGATAAGAGCTCCTGGGGCACCCGACAGATGTTTTTC.

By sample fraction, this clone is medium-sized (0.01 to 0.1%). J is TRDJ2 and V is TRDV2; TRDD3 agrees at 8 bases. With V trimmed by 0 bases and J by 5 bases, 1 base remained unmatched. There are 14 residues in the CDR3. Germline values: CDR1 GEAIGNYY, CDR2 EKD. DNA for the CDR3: TGTGCCTGTGACACCTGGGGATACACAGCACAACTCTTCTTT. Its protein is CACDTWGYTAQLFF.

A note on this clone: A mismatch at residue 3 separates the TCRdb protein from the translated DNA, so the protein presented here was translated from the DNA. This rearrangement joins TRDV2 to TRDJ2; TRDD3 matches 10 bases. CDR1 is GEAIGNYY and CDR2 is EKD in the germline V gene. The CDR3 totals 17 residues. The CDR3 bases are TGTGCCCGTGACACTCTTACTGGGGGATCCCAGACAGCACAACTCTTCTTT. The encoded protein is CARDTLTGGSQTAQLFF.

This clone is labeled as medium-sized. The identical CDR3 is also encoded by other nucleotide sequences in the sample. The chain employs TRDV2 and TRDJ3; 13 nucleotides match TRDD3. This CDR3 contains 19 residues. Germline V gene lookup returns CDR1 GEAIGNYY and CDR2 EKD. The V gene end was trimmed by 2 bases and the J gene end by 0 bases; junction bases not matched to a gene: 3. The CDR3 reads CACDKLGDTRSWDTRQMFF. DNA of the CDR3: TGTGCCTGTGACAAACTGGGGGATACGCGCTCCTGGGACACCCGACAGATGTTTTTC.

This CDR3 is CACDAPHSSWDTRQMFF. CDR3 DNA: TGTGCCTGTGACGCCCCTCACAGCTCCTGGGACACCCGACAGATGTTTTTC. The J gene is TRDJ3, the V gene TRDV2, with D unresolved. Germline V CDR1 and CDR2: GEAIGNYY, EKD. V gave up 3 bases and J gave up 0 bases, with 11 bases separating them. The length of the CDR3 is 17 residues.